The clone carrying this TCR beta chain was seen only once. Its antigen is unknown. The sample belongs to a study of T cells after posttransplantation cyclophosphamide. Overall study findings and caveats: Recipient CMV seropositivity and CMV reactivation strongly tracked TRB clonality.

In germline, CDR1 is SGHRS, CDR2 YFSETQ. This CDR3 is 15 amino acids long. Trimming removed 4 bases from V and 6 bases from J, with 18 bases in between. Clones were read by immunoSEQ multiplex PCR, and TCRdb kept only the in-frame ones, dropping some. The top ten clones hold more than 12% of a sample with 32,000 or so clones, about 90% of them seen once. The sequence derives from a woman in her 40s with a blood cancer, CMV-positive, and with a related stem cell donor. The chain recombines TRBV5-1 with TRBJ2-3; TRBD2 might be the D (6 bases). Material for sequencing was PBMCs. In DNA form, the CDR3 reads TGCGCCAGCAGCCCCTCGGGGGTTCGGGTGGATACGCAGTATTTT. Translation gives CASSPSGVRVDTQYF.